The rows below give T cell receptor beta chains drawn from one sample of a study of technical replicates of blood from several donors. Sequenced by immunoSEQ multiplex PCR; TCRdb stores in-frame clones only, minus some. The repertoire consists of some 56,000 clones, with about 95% occurring once and the leading ten covering about 3.2%. Material: PBMCs. All receptors come from a human donor in good health. Some clones in this sample may be carry-over from other donors' samples. Each CDR3 is given with its conserved first and last residue. Fields, in order: clone size, J gene, V gene, D gene, CDR3 protein, CDR3 DNA. The D gene is left open where the match is weak. Clone size is given for some rows only: seen once, a few or many times, or a class if the clone is expanded.

NA,TRBJ1-3,TRBV7-2,NA,CASGGDSGNTIYF,TGTGCCAGCGGGGGGGACTCTGGAAACACCATATATTTT
many,TRBJ1-2,TRBV5-1,TRBD1,CASSLYGQGLDGYTF,TGCGCCAGCAGCTTATACGGACAGGGTCTTGATGGCTACACCTTC
once,TRBJ2-3,TRBV7-2,NA,CASSLAAGIRDTQYF,TGTGCCAGCAGCTTAGCAGCCGGGATTAGAGATACGCAGTATTTT
NA,TRBJ2-3,TRBV7-9,NA,CASSLGEAWTDTQYF,TGTGCCAGCAGCTTAGGGGAGGCCTGGACAGATACGCAGTATTTT
NA,TRBJ2-7,TRBV5-6,NA,CASSLERGEYEQYF,TGTGCCAGCAGCTTGGAAAGGGGCGAATACGAGCAGTACTTC
NA,TRBJ2-3,TRBV11-2,TRBD1,CASSLQGQGPINTQYF,TGTGCCAGCAGCCTACAGGGACAGGGACCAATTAATACGCAGTATTTT
NA,TRBJ2-7,TRBV15,NA,CATSSGQGNSYEQYF,TGTGCCACCAGCAGTGGGCAGGGGAACTCCTACGAGCAGTACTTC
NA,TRBJ2-1,TRBV4-3,TRBD2,CASSQAGTSGGNEQFF,TGCGCCAGCAGCCAAGCAGGGACTAGCGGGGGCAATGAGCAGTTCTTC
NA,TRBJ2-1,TRBV28,TRBD2,CASSLSGLGGSEQFF,TGTGCCAGCAGTTTATCGGGACTAGGGGGGAGTGAGCAGTTCTTC
NA,TRBJ1-2,TRBV30,NA,CAWNSRVRYGYTF,TGTGCCTGGAATAGCAGGGTGAGGTATGGCTACACCTTC
NA,TRBJ2-1,TRBV11-3,TRBD2,CASSSERGLAGEGEQFF,TGTGCCAGCAGCTCGGAGAGGGGACTAGCGGGAGAGGGTGAGCAGTTCTTC
NA,TRBJ1-2,TRBV14,TRBD1,CASSSYPGTGGNSNYGYTF,TGTGCCAGCAGCTCATACCCCGGGACAGGGGGAAATTCTAACTATGGCTACACCTTC
NA,TRBJ1-2,TRBV29-1,NA,CSASSPDGYTF,TGCAGCGCTTCGTCCCCAGATGGCTACACCTTC
NA,TRBJ2-5,TRBV7-8,TRBD1,CASSLGDRYQETQYF,TGTGCCAGCAGCTTAGGGGACAGGTACCAAGAGACCCAGTACTTC
NA,TRBJ2-1,TRBV29-1,TRBD1,CSVSGQGSYNEQFF,TGCAGCGTTTCGGGACAGGGGAGCTACAATGAGCAGTTCTTC
NA,TRBJ1-5,TRBV19,NA,CASSIQVNQPQHF,TGTGCCAGTAGTATCCAGGTCAATCAGCCCCAGCATTTT
NA,TRBJ2-3,TRBV5-1,NA,CASSLGGEADTQYF,TGCGCCAGCAGCTTGGGGGGGGAAGCAGATACGCAGTATTTT
NA,TRBJ1-6,TRBV25-1,TRBD1,CASSEDRGRFNSPLHF,TGTGCCAGCAGTGAGGACAGGGGGAGGTTCAATTCACCCCTCCACTTT
NA,TRBJ2-5,TRBV7-3,NA,CASSLNAGAQETQYF,TGTGCCAGCAGCTTAAACGCGGGGGCCCAAGAGACCCAGTACTTC
NA,TRBJ2-7,TRBV5-6,NA,CASSPRRDSEQYF,TGTGCCAGCAGCCCCCGAAGAGACTCCGAGCAGTACTTC
NA,TRBJ1-1,TRBV15,TRBD1,CATSGGGGLNTEAFF,TGTGCCACCTCAGGGGGCGGGGGACTGAACACTGAAGCTTTCTTT
NA,TRBJ1-2,TRBV6-5,NA,CASRNPAGDGYTF,TGTGCCAGCAGAAATCCGGCAGGGGATGGCTACACCTTC
NA,TRBJ1-6,TRBV6-5,NA,CASRRTAGSPLHF,TGTGCCAGCAGGCGGACAGCTGGTTCACCCCTCCACTTT
NA,TRBJ2-2,TRBV4-2,TRBD2,CASSRGLARKNTGELFF,TGTGCCAGCAGCCGCGGACTAGCCCGGAAGAACACCGGGGAGCTGTTTTTT
NA,TRBJ1-2,TRBV27,TRBD1,CASSLRTGYYGYTF,TGTGCCAGCAGTCTGAGGACAGGCTACTATGGCTACACCTTC
few,TRBJ2-7,TRBV19,NA,CASSPDAGTLEQYF,TGTGCCAGTAGTCCTGACGCGGGGACTCTCGAGCAGTACTTC
NA,TRBJ2-1,TRBV2,TRBD1,CASRRDSNNEQFF,TGTGCCAGTCGTCGGGACAGTAACAATGAGCAGTTCTTC
NA,TRBJ2-1,TRBV19,TRBD1,CASSSLPRQGISYNEQFF,TGTGCCAGTAGTTCTCTCCCCAGACAGGGTATTAGCTACAATGAGCAGTTCTTC
NA,TRBJ2-3,TRBV11-2,TRBD2,CASSLVVGLAGGPGTQYF,TGTGCCAGCAGCTTAGTGGTCGGACTAGCGGGGGGGCCAGGTACGCAGTATTTT
once,TRBJ2-3,TRBV6-6,TRBD1,CASSSGTGRFDTQYF,TGTGCCAGCAGCTCCGGGACAGGAAGATTCGATACGCAGTATTTT
NA,TRBJ1-6,TRBV5-4,NA,CASTETGLGNSPLHF,TGTGCCAGCACCGAAACAGGGTTAGGTAATTCACCCCTCCACTTT
NA,TRBJ2-7,TRBV30,TRBD1,CAWSTGGSYEQYF,TGTGCCTGGAGCACAGGGGGCTCCTACGAGCAGTACTTC
NA,TRBJ2-7,TRBV9,TRBD1,CASSEGETGYLYEQYF,TGTGCCAGCAGCGAAGGGGAGACAGGGTACCTCTACGAGCAGTACTTC
NA,TRBJ2-5,TRBV30,TRBD1,CAWSVRTGIRETQYF,TGTGCCTGGAGTGTACGGACAGGTATACGAGAGACCCAGTACTTC
NA,TRBJ2-7,TRBV30,NA,CAWSRGATYEQYF,TGTGCCTGGAGTCGGGGGGCTACCTACGAGCAGTACTTC
NA,TRBJ1-1,TRBV4-2,NA,CASSRITGLLNTEAFF,TGTGCCAGCAGCCGAATTACAGGCCTATTGAACACTGAAGCTTTCTTT
NA,TRBJ2-2,TRBV19,TRBD2,CASSSLAVLTGELFF,TGTGCCAGTAGTTCCCTAGCGGTCCTCACCGGGGAGCTGTTTTTT
NA,TRBJ2-3,TRBV7-9,NA,CASSLVYDTQYF,TGTGCCAGCAGCTTAGTGTATGATACGCAGTATTTT
NA,TRBJ2-5,TRBV25-1,NA,CASSAPGLFRETQYF,TGTGCCAGCAGTGCACCGGGACTCTTCAGAGAGACCCAGTACTTC
NA,TRBJ2-4,TRBV4-1,NA,CASSQELRIATGIQYF,TGCGCCAGCAGCCAAGAACTCCGAATAGCGACGGGTATTCAGTACTTC
NA,TRBJ2-3,TRBV4-3,NA,CASSQRLLEADTQYF,TGCGCCAGCAGCCAGAGACTACTCGAGGCAGATACGCAGTATTTT
NA,TRBJ2-7,TRBV19,NA,CASSIGGPSYEQYF,TGTGCCAGTAGTATAGGGGGGCCGTCCTACGAGCAGTACTTC
NA,TRBJ2-7,TRBV6-1,NA,CASTTQGPYEQYF,TGTGCCAGCACCACCCAGGGGCCCTACGAGCAGTACTTC
NA,TRBJ2-1,TRBV7-8,NA,CASSYRRGYNEQFF,TGTGCCAGCAGCTACAGGAGGGGCTACAATGAGCAGTTCTTC
NA,TRBJ2-7,TRBV6-5,TRBD2,CASSRQRGNYEQYF,TGTGCCAGCAGTAGGCAGCGGGGGAACTACGAGCAGTACTTC
few,TRBJ2-7,TRBV27,NA,CASSFGPRYEQYF,TGTGCCAGCAGTTTTGGGCCCCGGTACGAGCAGTACTTC
NA,TRBJ2-1,TRBV7-9,TRBD2,CASSLGGGGSYNEQFF,TGTGCCAGCAGCCTGGGTGGCGGGGGTTCCTACAATGAGCAGTTCTTC
few,TRBJ2-7,TRBV7-7,NA,CASSFYNGLGLAYNSYEQYF,TGTGCCAGCAGCTTTTATAACGGTCTGGGGCTAGCGTACAACTCCTACGAGCAGTACTTC
NA,TRBJ1-2,TRBV4-1,NA,CASSQQTNYGYTF,TGCGCCAGCAGCCAACAGACTAACTATGGCTACACCTTC
NA,TRBJ2-1,TRBV7-3,TRBD2,CASSPRRLAYYEQFF,TGTGCCAGCAGTCCCCGGAGACTAGCGTATTATGAGCAGTTCTTC
NA,TRBJ2-7,TRBV5-4,TRBD2,CASSGTSGRAGEQYF,TGTGCCAGCAGCGGAACTAGCGGGAGGGCCGGCGAGCAGTACTTC
NA,TRBJ2-7,TRBV4-1,NA,CASSFAGGQYYEQYF,TGCGCCAGCAGCTTCGCGGGGGGACAGTACTACGAGCAGTACTTC
NA,TRBJ2-7,TRBV5-4,TRBD2,CASSMGLAGVGEQYF,TGTGCCAGCAGCATGGGACTAGCGGGAGTGGGCGAGCAGTACTTC